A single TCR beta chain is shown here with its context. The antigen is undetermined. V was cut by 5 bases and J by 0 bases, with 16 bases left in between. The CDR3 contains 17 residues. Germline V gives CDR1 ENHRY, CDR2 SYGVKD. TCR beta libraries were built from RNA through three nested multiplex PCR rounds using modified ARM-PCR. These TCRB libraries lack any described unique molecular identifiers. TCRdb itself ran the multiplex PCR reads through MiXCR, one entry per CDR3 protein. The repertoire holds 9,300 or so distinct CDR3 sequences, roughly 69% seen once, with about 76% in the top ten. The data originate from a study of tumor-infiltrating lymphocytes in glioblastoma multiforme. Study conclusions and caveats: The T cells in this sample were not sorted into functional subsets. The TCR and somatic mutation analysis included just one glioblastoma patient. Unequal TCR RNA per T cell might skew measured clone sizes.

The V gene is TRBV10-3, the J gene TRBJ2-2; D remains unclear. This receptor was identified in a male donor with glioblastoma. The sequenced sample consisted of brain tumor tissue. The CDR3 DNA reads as TGTGCCATCAGTTCCAAAAAAAGGGAAGCGAACACCGGGGAGCTGTTTTTT. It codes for CAISSKKREANTGELFF.